These T cell receptor beta chains were read from a single sample in a study of T cell responses to AZD1222 COVID-19 vaccine. Using immunoSEQ multiplex PCR, the repertoire was profiled, and TCRdb retains in-frame clones only, with some absent. The data contain about 130,000 clones, 84% of them singletons. Source: peripheral blood, taken on day 0 of AZD1222 vaccination. Receptors originate from an adult in good health. CDR3s include the opening cysteine and the closing phenylalanine or tryptophan.

>TRBV7-9|TRBJ1-4
CASSPSGRGREEKLFF
>TRBV5-1|TRBJ1-2
CASSLATQGIHGYTF
>TRBV18|TRBJ2-1
CASSPLGLAGASSYNEQFF
>TRBV3-1/TRBV3-2|TRBJ1-1
CASSQAQGATEAFF
>TRBV28|TRBJ1-4
CASSPPGGKGGKLFF
>TRBV7-2|TRBJ1-1
CASSPQGVSNTEAFF
>TRBV9|TRBJ2-6
CASSPLGGAGANVLTF
>TRBV9|TRBJ1-2
CASSTRTGTNYGYTF
>TRBV3-1/TRBV3-2|TRBJ2-7
CASSQRVGYEQYF
>TRBV28|TRBJ1-3
CASIRGGTGNTIYF
>TRBV7-2|TRBJ1-4
CASSALPAATNEKLFF
>TRBV29-1|TRBJ1-6
CSVYMGRRTAQNSPLHF
>TRBV2|TRBJ2-2
CASWGRRNTGELFF
>TRBV5-1|TRBJ1-2
CASSLGGGGYTF
>TRBV10-1|TRBJ2-7
CASSEGDRVVIEQYF
>TRBV5-1|TRBJ1-2
CASSLGGQGSYGYTF
>TRBV18|TRBJ1-1
CASSLQGLNTEAFF
>TRBV13|TRBJ2-2
CASSASGLYTGELFF
>TRBV28|TRBJ2-1
CASSSLGVRRTSGSYNEQFF
>TRBV9|TRBJ2-5
CASSVAGGSVGETQYF
>TRBV6-2/TRBV6-3|TRBJ1-1
CASSYNIRGAFF
>TRBV10-3|TRBJ2-7
CAISDGTGANYEQYF
>TRBV13|TRBJ2-7
CASSLWRGGPYEQYF
>TRBV5-1|TRBJ1-5
CASSDGQGNQPQHF
>TRBV7-6|TRBJ1-4
CASSFTLGGGDEKLFF
>TRBV6-5|TRBJ2-3
CASSYSSAGGTDTQYF
>TRBV5-1|TRBJ1-2
CASSHAANDRVKSNGYTF
>TRBV15|TRBJ1-1
CATSRGGQINTEAFF
>TRBV5-4|TRBJ1-6
CASSREPYNSPLHF
>TRBV28|TRBJ1-4
CASSSTGEGEKLFF
>TRBV19|TRBJ1-1
CASSSYGVEAFF